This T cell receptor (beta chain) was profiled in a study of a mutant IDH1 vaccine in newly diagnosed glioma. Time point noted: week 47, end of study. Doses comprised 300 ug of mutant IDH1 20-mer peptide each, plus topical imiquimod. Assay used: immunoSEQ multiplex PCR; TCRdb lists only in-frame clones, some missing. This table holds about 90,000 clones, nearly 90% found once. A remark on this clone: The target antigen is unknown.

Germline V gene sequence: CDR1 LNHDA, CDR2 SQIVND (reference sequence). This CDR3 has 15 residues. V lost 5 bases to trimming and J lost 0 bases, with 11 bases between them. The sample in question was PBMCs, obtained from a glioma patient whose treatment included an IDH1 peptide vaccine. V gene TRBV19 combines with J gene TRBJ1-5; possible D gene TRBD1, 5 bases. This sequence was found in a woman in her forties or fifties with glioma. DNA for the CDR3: TGTGCCAGTAGTTTGGGGGAGAATAGCAATCAGCCCCAGCATTTT. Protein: CASSLGENSNQPQHF.